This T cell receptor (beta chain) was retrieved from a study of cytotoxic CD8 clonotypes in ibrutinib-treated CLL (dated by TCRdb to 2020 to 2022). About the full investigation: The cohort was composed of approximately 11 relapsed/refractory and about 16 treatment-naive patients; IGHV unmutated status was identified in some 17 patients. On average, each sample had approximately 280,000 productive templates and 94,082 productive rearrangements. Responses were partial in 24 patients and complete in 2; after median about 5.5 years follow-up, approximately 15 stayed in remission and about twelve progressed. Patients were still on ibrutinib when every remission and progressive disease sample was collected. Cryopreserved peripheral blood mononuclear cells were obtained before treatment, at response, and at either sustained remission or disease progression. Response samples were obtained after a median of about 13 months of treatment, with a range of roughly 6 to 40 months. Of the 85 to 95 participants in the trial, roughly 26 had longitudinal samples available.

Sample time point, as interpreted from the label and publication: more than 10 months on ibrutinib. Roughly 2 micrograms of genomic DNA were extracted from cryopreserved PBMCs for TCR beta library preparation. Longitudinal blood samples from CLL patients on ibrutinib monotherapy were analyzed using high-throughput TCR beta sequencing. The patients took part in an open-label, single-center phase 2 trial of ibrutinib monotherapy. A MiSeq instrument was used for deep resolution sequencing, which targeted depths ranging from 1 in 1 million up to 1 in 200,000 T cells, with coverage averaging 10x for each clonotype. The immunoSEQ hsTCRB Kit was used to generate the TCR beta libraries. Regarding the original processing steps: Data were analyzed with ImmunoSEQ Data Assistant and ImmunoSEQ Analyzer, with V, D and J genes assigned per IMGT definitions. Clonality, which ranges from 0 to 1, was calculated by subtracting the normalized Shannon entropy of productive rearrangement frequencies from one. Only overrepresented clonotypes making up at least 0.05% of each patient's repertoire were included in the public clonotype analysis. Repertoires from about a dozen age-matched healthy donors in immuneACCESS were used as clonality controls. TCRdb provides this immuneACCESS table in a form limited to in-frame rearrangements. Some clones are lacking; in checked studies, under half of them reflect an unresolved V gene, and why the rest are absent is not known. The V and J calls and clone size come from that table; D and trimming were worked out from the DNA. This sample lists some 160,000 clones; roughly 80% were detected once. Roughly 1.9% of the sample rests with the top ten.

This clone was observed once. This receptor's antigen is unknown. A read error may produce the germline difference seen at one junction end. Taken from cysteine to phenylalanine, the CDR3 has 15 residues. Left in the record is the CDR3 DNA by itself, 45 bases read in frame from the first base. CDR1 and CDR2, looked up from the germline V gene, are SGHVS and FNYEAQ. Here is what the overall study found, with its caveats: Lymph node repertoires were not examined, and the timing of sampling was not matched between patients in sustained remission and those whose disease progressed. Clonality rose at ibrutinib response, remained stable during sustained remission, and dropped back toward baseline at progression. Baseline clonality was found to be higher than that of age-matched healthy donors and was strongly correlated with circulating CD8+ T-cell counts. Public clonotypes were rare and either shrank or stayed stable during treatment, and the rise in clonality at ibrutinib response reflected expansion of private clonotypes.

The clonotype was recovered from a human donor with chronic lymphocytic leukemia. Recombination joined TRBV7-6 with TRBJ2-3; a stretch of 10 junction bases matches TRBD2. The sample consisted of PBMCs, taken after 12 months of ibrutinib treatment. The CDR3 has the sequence CASSLAGASTDTQYF. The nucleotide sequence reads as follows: TGTGCCAGCAGCCTAGCGGGAGCTAGCACAGATACGCAGTATTTT.